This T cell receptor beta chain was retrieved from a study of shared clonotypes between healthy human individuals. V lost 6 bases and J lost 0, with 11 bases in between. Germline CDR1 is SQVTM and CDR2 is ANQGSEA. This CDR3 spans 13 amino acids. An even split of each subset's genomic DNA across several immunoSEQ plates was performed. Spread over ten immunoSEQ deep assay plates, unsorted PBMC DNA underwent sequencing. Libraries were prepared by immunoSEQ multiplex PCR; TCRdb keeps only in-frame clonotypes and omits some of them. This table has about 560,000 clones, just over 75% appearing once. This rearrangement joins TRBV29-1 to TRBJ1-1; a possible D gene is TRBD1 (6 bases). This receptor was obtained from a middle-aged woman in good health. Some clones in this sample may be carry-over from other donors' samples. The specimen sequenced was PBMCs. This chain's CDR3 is CSVSRGVNTEAFF. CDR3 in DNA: TGCAGCGTGTCCAGGGGAGTGAACACTGAAGCTTTCTTT.